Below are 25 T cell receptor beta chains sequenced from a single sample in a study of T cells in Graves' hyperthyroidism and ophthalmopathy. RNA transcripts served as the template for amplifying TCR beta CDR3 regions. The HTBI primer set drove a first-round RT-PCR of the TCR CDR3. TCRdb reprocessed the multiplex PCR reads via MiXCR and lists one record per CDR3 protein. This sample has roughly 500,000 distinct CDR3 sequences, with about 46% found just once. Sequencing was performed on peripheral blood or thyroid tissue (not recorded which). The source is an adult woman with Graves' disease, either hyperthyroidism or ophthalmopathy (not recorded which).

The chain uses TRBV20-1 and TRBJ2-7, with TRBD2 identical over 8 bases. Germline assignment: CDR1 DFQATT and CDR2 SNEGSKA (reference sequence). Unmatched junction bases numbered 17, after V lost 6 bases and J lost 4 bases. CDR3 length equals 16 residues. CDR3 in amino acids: CSASSYSGLAGYEQYF. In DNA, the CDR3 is TGCAGTGCCAGCAGTTACTCCGGACTAGCTGGTTACGAGCAGTACTTC.

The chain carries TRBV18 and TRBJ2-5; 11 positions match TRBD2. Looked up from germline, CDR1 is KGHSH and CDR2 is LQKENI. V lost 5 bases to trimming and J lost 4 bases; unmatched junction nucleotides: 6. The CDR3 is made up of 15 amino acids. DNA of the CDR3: TGTGCCAGCTCAACTGCGCTAGCGGGAGGAGAGACCCAGTACTTC. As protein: CASSTALAGGETQYF.

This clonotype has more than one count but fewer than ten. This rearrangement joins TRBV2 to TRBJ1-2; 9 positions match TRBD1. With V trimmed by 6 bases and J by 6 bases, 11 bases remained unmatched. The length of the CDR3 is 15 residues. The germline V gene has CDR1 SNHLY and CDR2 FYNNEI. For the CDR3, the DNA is TGTGCCAGCAGCAGAATACAGGGGGCGGGTAATGGCTACACCTTC. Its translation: CASSRIQGAGNGYTF.

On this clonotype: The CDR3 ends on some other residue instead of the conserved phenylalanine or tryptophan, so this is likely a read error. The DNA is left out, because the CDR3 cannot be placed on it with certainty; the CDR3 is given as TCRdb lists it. CDR3 region: CASSSEGG. The chain couples TRBV19 to TRBJ2-5; the D call in the table, TRBD2, was not verified against the DNA. The CDR3 is 8 amino acids in total, end residues counted. Germline V gives CDR1 LNHDA, CDR2 SQIVND (reference sequence).

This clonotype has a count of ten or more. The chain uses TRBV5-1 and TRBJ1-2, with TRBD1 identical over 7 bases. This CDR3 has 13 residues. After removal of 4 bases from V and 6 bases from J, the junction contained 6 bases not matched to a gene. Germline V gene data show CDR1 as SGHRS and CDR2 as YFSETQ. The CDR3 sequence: CASSNTGADGYTF. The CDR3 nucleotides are TGCGCCAGCAGCAATACAGGGGCGGATGGCTACACCTTC. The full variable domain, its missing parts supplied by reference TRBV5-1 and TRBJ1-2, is KAGVTQTPRYLIKTRGQQVTLSCSPISGHRSVSWYQQTPGQGLQFLFEYFSETQRNKGNFPGRFSGRQFSNSRSEMNVSTLELGDSALYLCASSNTGADGYTFGSGTRLTVV.

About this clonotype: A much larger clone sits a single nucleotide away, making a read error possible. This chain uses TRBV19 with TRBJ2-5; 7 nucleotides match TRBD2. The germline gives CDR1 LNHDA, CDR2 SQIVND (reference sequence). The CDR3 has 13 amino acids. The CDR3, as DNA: TGTGCCAGTAAAGGGAGGGAGGAAGAGGCCCAGTACTTC. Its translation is CASKGREEEAQYF. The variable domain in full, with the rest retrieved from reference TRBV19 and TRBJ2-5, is DGGITQSPKYLFRKEGQNVTLSCEQNLNHDAMYWYRQDPGQGLRLIYYSQIVNDFQKGDIAEGYSVSREKKESFPLTVTSAQKNPTAFYLCASKGREEEAQYFGPGTRLLVL.

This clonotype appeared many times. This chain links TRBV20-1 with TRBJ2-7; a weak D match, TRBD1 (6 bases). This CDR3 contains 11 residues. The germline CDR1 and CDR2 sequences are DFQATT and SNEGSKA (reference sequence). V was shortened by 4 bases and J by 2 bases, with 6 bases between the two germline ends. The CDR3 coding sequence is TGCAGTGCTAACAGGGCCTACGAGCAGTACTTC. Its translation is CSANRAYEQYF.

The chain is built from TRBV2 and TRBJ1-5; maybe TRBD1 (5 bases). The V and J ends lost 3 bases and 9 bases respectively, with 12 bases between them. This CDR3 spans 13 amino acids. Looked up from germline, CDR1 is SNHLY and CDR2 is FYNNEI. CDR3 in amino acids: CASSDMRGRPQHF. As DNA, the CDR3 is TGTGCCAGCAGTGATATGAGGGGTCGGCCCCAGCATTTT.

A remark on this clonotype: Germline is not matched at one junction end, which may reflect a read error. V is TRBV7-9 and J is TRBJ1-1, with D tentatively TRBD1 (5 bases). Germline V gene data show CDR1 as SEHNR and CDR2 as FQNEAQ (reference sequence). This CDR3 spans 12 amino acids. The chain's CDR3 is CANSSRDLAAFF. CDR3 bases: TGTGCCAACAGCTCCAGGGATTTGGCAGCTTTCTTT.

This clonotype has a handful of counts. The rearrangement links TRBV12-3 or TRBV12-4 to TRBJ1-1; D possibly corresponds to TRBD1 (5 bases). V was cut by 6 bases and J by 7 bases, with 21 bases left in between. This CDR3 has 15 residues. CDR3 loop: CASRFRGLELDEAFF. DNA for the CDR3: TGTGCCAGCAGGTTTAGGGGTTTGGAATTAGATGAAGCTTTCTTT.

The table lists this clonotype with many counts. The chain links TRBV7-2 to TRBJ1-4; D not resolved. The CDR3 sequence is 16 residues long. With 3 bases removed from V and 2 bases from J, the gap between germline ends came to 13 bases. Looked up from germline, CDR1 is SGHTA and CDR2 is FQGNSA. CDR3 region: CASSFRTLGTNEKLFF. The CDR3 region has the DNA TGTGCCAGCAGCTTTCGCACCTTGGGCACTAATGAAAAACTGTTTTTT.

The CDR3 spells CASSTARGYEQYF. CDR3 DNA: TGTGCCAGTAGTACCGCCAGGGGCTACGAGCAGTACTTC. The rearrangement joins TRBV11-1 to TRBJ2-7; D perhaps matches TRBD1 (6 bases). The V end was cut by 9 bases, the J end by 3 bases, with 15 bases between. Germline V gene data show CDR1 as SGHAT and CDR2 as FQDESV (reference sequence). The CDR3 consists of 13 residues. The entire variable domain, with the rest obtained from reference TRBV11-1 and TRBJ2-7, is as follows: EAEVAQSPRYKITEKSQAVAFWCDPISGHATLYWYRQILGQGPELLVQFQDESVVDDSQLPKDRFSAERLKGVDSTLKIQPAELGDSAMYLCASSTARGYEQYFGPGTRLTVT.

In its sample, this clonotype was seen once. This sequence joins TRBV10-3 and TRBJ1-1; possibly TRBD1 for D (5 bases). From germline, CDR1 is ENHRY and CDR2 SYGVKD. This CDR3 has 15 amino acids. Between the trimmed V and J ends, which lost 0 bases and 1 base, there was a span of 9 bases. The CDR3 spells CAISESLGTNTEAFF. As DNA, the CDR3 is TGTGCCATCAGTGAGTCATTGGGGACGAACACTGAAGCTTTCTTT.

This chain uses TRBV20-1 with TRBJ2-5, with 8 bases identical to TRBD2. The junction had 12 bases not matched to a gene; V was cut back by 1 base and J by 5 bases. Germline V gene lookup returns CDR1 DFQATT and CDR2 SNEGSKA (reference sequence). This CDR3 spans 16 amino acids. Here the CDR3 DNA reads TGCAGTGCTAGAGTTGGAGCGGGAGTGGCCTTGGAGACCCAGTACTTC. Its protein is CSARVGAGVALETQYF.

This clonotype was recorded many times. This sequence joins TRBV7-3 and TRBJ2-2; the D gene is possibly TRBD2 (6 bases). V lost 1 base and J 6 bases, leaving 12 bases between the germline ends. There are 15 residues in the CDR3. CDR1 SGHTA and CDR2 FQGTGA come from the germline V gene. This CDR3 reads CASSLSFAGSGELFF. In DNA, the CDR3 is TGTGCCAGCAGCTTAAGTTTCGCGGGATCCGGGGAGCTGTTTTTT.

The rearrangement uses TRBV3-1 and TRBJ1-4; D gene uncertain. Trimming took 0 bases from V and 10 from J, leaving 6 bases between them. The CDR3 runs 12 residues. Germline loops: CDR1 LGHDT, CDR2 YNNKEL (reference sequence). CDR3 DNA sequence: TGTGCCAGCAGCCAAGAGGGAGGAAAACTGTTTTTT. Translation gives CASSQEGGKLFF.

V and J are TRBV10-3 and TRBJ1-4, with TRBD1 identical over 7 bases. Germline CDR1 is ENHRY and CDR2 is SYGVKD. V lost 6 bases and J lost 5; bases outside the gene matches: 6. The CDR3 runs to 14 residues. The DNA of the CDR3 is TGTGCCATCAGCGCCGGGACAGTAAATGAAAAACTGTTTTTT. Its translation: CAISAGTVNEKLFF.

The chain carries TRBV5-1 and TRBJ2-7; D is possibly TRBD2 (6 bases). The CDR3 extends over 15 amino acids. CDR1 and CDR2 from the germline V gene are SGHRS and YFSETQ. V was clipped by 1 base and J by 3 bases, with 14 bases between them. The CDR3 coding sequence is TGCGCCAGCAGCTTGTTTGGACGGGGAGGCTACGAGCAGTACTTC. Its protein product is CASSLFGRGGYEQYF.

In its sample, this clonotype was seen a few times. Written as DNA, the CDR3 is TGTGCCATCTCCGGGACGGCGAACACTGAAGCTTTCTTT. It is translated as CAISGTANTEAFF. The genes are TRBV10-3 and TRBJ1-1; TRBD1 is a possible D gene (5 bases). V lost 8 bases and J lost 1, with 11 bases in between. In germline, CDR1 is ENHRY, CDR2 SYGVKD. The CDR3 totals 13 residues.

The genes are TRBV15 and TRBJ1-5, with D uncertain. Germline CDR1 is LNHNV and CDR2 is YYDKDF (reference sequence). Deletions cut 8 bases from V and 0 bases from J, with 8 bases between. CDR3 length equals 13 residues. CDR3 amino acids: CATGKPSNQPQHF. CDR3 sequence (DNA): TGTGCCACCGGGAAGCCTAGCAATCAGCCCCAGCATTTT.

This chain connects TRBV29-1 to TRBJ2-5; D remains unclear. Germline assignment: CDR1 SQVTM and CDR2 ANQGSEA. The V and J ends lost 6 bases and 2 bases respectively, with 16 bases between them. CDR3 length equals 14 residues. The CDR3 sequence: CSVPSGERQETQYF. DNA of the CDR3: TGCAGCGTGCCATCAGGAGAAAGGCAAGAGACCCAGTACTTC.

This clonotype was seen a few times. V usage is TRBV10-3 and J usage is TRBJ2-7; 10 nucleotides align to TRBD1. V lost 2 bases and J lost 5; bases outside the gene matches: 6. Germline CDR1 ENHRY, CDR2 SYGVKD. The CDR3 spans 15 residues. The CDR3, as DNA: TGTGCCATCAGTGAGCGGGGGACAGGGGTCAACGAGCAGTACTTC. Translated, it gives CAISERGTGVNEQYF.

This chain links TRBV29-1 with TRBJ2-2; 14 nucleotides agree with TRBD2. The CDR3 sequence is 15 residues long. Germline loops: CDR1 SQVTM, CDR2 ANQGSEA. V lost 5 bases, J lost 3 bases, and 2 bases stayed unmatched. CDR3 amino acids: CSVRGLAGDTGELFF. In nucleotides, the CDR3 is TGCAGCGTTAGGGGACTAGCGGGAGACACCGGGGAGCTGTTTTTT.

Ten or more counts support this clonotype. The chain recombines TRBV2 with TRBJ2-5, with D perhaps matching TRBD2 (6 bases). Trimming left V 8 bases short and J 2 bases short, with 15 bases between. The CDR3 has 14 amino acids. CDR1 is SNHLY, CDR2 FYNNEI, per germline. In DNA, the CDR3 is TGTGCCAGCCGGTGGGAGGCCTCACAAGAGACCCAGTACTTC. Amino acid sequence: CASRWEASQETQYF. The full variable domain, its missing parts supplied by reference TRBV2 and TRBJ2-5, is EPEVTQTPSHQVTQMGQEVILRCVPISNHLYFYWYRQILGQKVEFLVSFYNNEISEKSEIFDDQFSVERPDGSNFTLKIRSTKLEDSAMYFCASRWEASQETQYFGPGTRLLVL.

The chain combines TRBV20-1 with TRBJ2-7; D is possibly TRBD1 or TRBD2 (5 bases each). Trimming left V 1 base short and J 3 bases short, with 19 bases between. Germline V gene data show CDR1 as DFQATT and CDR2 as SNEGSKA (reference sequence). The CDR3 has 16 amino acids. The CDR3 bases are TGCAGTGCTAGAGGGGGCAGATCCGGGGTAGACTACGAGCAGTACTTC. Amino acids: CSARGGRSGVDYEQYF.